One and the same sample provided the 7 T cell receptor beta chains below, sequenced in a study of blood T cell repertoires in COVID-19. Measured with immunoSEQ multiplex PCR; TCRdb has only the in-frame clones, and not every one. The profile shows 110,000 to 150,000 clones, about 79% of them singletons. Source material: peripheral blood. These receptors came from a man in his fifties or sixties with active or convalescent COVID-19.

The chain has TRBV3-1 (or the pseudogene TRBV3-2) and TRBJ1-2; D remains ambiguous. The V gene lost 1 base and the J gene lost 4 bases, with 10 bases spanning the gap. The germline V gene has CDR1 LGHDT and CDR2 YNNKEL (reference sequence). This CDR3 region has 14 residues. The CDR3, as DNA: TGTGCCAGCAGCCAAGGTGAAGGGAGCTATGGCTACACCTTC. It encodes CASSQGEGSYGYTF.

V gene TRBV7-2 combines with J gene TRBJ1-2; D may be TRBD1 (6 bases). In germline, CDR1 is SGHTA, CDR2 FQGNSA. The CDR3 is 14 amino acids. V was clipped by 3 bases and J by 7 bases, with 15 bases between them. This CDR3 reads CASSLVGSRGGYTF. CDR3 sequence (DNA): TGTGCCAGCAGCTTGGTCGGCTCCAGGGGTGGCTACACCTTC.

This clone was seen only once. This sample includes further DNA sequences coding for the same CDR3. The rearrangement uses TRBV11-2 and TRBJ2-1; tentative D call: TRBD1 (5 bases). CDR3 length: 15 amino acids. Germline V gene sequence: CDR1 SGHAT, CDR2 FQNNGV. Trimming took off 2 bases at V and 0 bases at J, with 8 bases between the two ends. CDR3: CASSLRQSSYNEQFF. The CDR3 DNA is TGTGCCAGCAGCTTAAGACAGAGCTCCTACAATGAGCAGTTCTTC.

The chain couples TRBV14 to TRBJ2-1; 8 bases map to TRBD1. The CDR3 contains 18 residues. From germline, CDR1 is SGHDN and CDR2 FVKESK. Trimming took 2 bases from V and 9 from J; bases not matched to a gene: 18. CDR3 DNA: TGTGCCAGCAGCCAAACACGTCGACAGGGGTCGTTCGGTAGTGAGCAGTTCTTC. Amino acids: CASSQTRRQGSFGSEQFF.

This clone appeared a few times. The rearrangement uses TRBV7-2 and TRBJ1-2; the D gene is possibly TRBD1 (6 bases). The ends were cut back, 5 bases at V and 5 bases at J, with 21 bases in the middle. In germline, CDR1 is SGHTA, CDR2 FQGNSA. The CDR3 runs 16 residues. The CDR3 protein is CASSRRTDPILYGYTF. CDR3 coding DNA: TGTGCCAGCAGCCGCCGGACAGACCCAATCCTTTATGGCTACACCTTC.

The rearrangement joins TRBV7-2 to TRBJ1-1; D not resolved. This CDR3 comprises 13 residues. Trimming stripped 5 bases from V and 4 bases from J, with 11 bases between. Germline CDR1 SGHTA, CDR2 FQGNSA. In DNA form, the CDR3 reads TGTGCCAGCAGCCCGACCCGGAGCACTGAAGCTTTCTTT. Residues: CASSPTRSTEAFF.

V is TRBV3-1 (or the pseudogene TRBV3-2) and J is TRBJ2-7; 7 bases are a match to TRBD1. The CDR3 consists of 17 residues. Per the germline V gene, CDR1 is LGHDT and CDR2 is YNNKEL (reference sequence). Trimming removed 2 bases from V and 2 bases from J; junction bases left unmatched: 12. As DNA, the CDR3 is TGTGCCAGCAGCCAATATAACCACAGGGGCCTTACCTACGAGCAGTACGTC. Protein product: CASSQYNHRGLTYEQYV.